This TCR beta chain was recorded in a study of shared clonotypes between healthy human individuals. CD45RO-negative CD8 cells positively selected for CCR7 made up the naive population, which excluded terminally differentiated effector memory CD45RA+ cells. Healthy and HIV-negative, the adult donors had no recent acute infections or vaccinations. There were only Caucasian adults among the donors, and all lived in Nashville, Tennessee. Only in-frame clones appear in the TCRdb table, and some are missing; sequencing was by immunoSEQ multiplex PCR. In the table there are nearly 600,000 clones, about 95% of which are singletons. Germline loops: CDR1 MNHEY, CDR2 SVGAGI. Trimming took 6 bases from V and 4 from J, leaving 18 bases between them. This CDR3 comprises 15 residues.

This clonotype originated in a woman between 25 and 40 years old in good health. Material for sequencing was naive CD8+ T cells sorted from blood. The chain combines TRBV6-5 with TRBJ2-5, with D perhaps TRBD1 (7 bases). CDR3 sequence reads: CASSQQQGRSETQYF. DNA of the CDR3: TGTGCCAGCAGCCAACAACAGGGGAGGTCAGAGACCCAGTACTTC.